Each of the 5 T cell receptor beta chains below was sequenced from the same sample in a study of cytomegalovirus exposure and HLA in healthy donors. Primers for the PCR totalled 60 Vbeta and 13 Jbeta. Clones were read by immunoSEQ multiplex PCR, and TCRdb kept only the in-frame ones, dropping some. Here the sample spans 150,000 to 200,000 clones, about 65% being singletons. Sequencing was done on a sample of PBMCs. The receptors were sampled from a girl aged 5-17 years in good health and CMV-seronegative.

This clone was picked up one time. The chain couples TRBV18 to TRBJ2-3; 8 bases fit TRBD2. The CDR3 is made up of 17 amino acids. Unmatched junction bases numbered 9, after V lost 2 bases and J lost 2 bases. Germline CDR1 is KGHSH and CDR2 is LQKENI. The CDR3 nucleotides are TGTGCCAGCTCACCAGTCTTTGGTAGCGGGGACACAGATACGCAGTATTTT. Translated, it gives CASSPVFGSGDTDTQYF.

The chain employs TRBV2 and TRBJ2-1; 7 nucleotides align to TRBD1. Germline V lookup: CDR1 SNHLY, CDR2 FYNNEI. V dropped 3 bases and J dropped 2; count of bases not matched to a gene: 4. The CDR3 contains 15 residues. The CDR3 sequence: CASSDTGTAYNEQFF. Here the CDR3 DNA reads TGTGCCAGCAGTGATACCGGGACAGCCTACAATGAGCAGTTCTTC.

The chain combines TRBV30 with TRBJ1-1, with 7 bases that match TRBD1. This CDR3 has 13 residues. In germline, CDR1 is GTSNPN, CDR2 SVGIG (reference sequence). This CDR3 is CANRGRENTEAFF. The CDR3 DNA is TGTGCGAACAGGGGCAGGGAGAACACTGAAGCTTTCTTT.

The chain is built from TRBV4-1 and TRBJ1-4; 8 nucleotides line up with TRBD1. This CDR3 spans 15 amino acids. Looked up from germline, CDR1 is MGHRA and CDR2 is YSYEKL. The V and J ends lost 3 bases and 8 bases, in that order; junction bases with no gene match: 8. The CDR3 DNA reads TGCGCCAGCAGCCAGGACCCCGGGACAGGAGAAAAACTGTTTTTT. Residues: CASSQDPGTGEKLFF.

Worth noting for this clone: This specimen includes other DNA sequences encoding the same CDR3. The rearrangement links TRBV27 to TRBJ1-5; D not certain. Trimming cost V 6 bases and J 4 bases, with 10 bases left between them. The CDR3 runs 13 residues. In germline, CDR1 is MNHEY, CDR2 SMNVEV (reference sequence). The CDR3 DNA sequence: TGTGCCAGCAGCTTTAGAGGGAATCAGCCCCAGCATTTT. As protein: CASSFRGNQPQHF.